This TCR beta chain was obtained from a study of Tregs in tolerant kidney transplant recipients. Study outcomes and limitations: In tolerant patients, donor-specific Tregs outgrew total Tregs, suggesting antigen-driven expansion. Nucleotide sequences could not be compared across some patients' samples due to primer changes. Few patients were studied, so findings need validation in larger groups. The most relevant donor-specific Treg TCRbeta repertoire apparently came from expansion with activated donor B cells.

The nonmyeloablative bone marrow transplants came from related graft donors, with transient mixed chimerism. This CDR3 is built from 14 residues. V dropped 0 bases and J dropped 6 bases, with 10 bases sitting between them. CDR1 SGHVS and CDR2 FNYEAQ come from the germline V gene. A note on this clone: The antigen is unknown. The read gets to within 3 residues of the CDR3 end, and the germline J gene fills in the rest.

This table comes from immunoSEQ multiplex PCR, and its TCRdb copy is limited to in-frame clones, with some not included. The sample data list about 14,000 clones. The rearrangement uses TRBV7-6 and TRBJ2-3; perhaps TRBD2 as D (6 bases). The starting material was CD8+ T cells from blood (PBMCs), obtained 6 months after the transplant. The receptor's source is a human patient who received a combined kidney and bone marrow transplant. The graft donor may have given rise to some T cells. Partial CDR3 DNA: TGTGCCAGCAGCTTAGCAGGGGAGGATGATACG. Translated, it gives CASSLAGEDDT. In full, the CDR3 reads CASSLAGEDDTQYF.